This entry lists 31 T cell receptor beta chains sequenced from one sample in a study of blood T cell repertoires in COVID-19. Sequenced by immunoSEQ multiplex PCR; TCRdb stores in-frame clones only, minus some. This sample carries roughly 200,000 clones, around 85% of them seen once, and the ten largest clones take over 15%. Sequenced sample: peripheral blood. Source of these receptors: a person between 65 and 80 years old with COVID-19, enrolled during active disease.

This chain uses TRBV7-8 with TRBJ2-6; D is ambiguous. V gave up 1 base and J gave up 0 bases, with 10 bases separating them. The germline V gene has CDR1 SGHVS and CDR2 FQNEAQ. The CDR3 covers 17 residues. CDR3 region: CASSLVTQSSGANVLTF. The CDR3 nucleotides are TGTGCCAGCAGCTTAGTAACACAGAGCTCTGGGGCCAACGTCCTGACTTTC.

The J gene is TRBJ1-6, the V gene TRBV11-2, with TRBD1 matching over 9 bases. The germline V gene encodes CDR1 SGHAT and CDR2 FQNNGV. J gave up 7 bases and V 5 bases, and 12 bases lay outside the gene matches. This CDR3 contains 17 residues. The CDR3 coding sequence is TGTGCCAGCAGCCCCCCCGGGACAGGGTGGGGCAATTCACCCCTCCACTTT. This encodes CASSPPGTGWGNSPLHF. The full variable domain, its missing parts supplied by reference TRBV11-2 and TRBJ1-6, is EAGVAQSPRYKIIEKRQSVAFWCNPISGHATLYWYQQILGQGPKLLIQFQNNGVVDDSQLPKDRFSAERLKGVDSTLKIQPAKLEDSAVYLCASSPPGTGWGNSPLHFGNGTRLTVT.

The V gene is TRBV4-3, the J gene TRBJ1-2, with 8 bases that match TRBD1. CDR1 is LGHNA and CDR2 is YSLEER in the germline V gene. The CDR3 contains 15 residues. V lost 4 bases to trimming and J lost 0 bases; unmatched junction nucleotides: 4. Written as DNA, the CDR3 is TGCGCCAGCAGCCCCCGGGACAGGTCTAACTATGGCTACACCTTC. Translation: CASSPRDRSNYGYTF.

This clone appeared a few times. The chain joins TRBV28 to TRBJ2-2; TRBD1 agrees at 9 bases. V lost 7 bases, J lost 6 bases, and 6 bases stayed unmatched. Germline V gene sequence: CDR1 MDHEN, CDR2 SYDVKM. The CDR3 runs 14 residues. The CDR3 DNA follows: TGTGCCAGCATTCGGACAGGGGTGGCCGGGGAGCTGTTTTTT. It is translated as CASIRTGVAGELFF.

This chain uses TRBV24-1 with TRBJ2-7, with 9 bases lining up with TRBD2. V gave up 4 bases and J gave up 3 bases; unmatched junction bases: 12. The CDR3 is made up of 17 amino acids. Germline loops: CDR1 KGHDR, CDR2 SFDVKD. CDR3 DNA sequence: TGTGCCACCAGTGACCAAATCGGGACTAGCAATAGCTACGAGCAGTACTTC. Translating gives CATSDQIGTSNSYEQYF.

The rearrangement joins TRBV19 to TRBJ2-1; 10 positions agree with TRBD2. J gave up 4 bases and V 6 bases, and 3 bases lay outside the gene matches. CDR3 length equals 14 residues. CDR1 and CDR2 (germline): LNHDA, SQIVND (reference sequence). CDR3 coding DNA: TGTGCCAGTAGAATACTAGCGGGATACAATGAGCAGTTCTTC. The encoded protein is CASRILAGYNEQFF.

The chain carries TRBV6-2 or TRBV6-3 and TRBJ1-1, with D uncertain. The CDR3 sequence is 13 residues long. Germline lookup yields CDR1 MNHEY and CDR2 SVGEGT. V was trimmed by 0 bases and J by 6 bases, leaving 8 bases between them. CDR3 DNA: TGTGCCAGCAGTTACTCGATTAGCGCTGAAGCTTTCTTT. This encodes CASSYSISAEAFF.

The rearrangement uses TRBV28 and TRBJ1-1; TRBD1 matches 10 bases. Germline loops: CDR1 MDHEN, CDR2 SYDVKM. The CDR3 is 14 residues long. Trimming at V came to 5 bases and at J to 8 bases, leaving 8 bases not matched to a gene. CDR3 sequence (DNA): TGTGCCAGCAGTCTAGGACAGGGGGTCAGGGAAGCTTTCTTT. It yields the protein CASSLGQGVREAFF.

The CDR3 coding sequence is TGTGCCAGCAGTGATACGGGGTTAGGGGCTTTCTTT. It specifies CASSDTGLGAFF. V is TRBV2 and J is TRBJ1-1; no firm D call. Germline-derived CDR1 and CDR2 are SNHLY and FYNNEI. Trimming shortened V by 3 bases and J by 11 bases, and 13 bases separated the two germline ends. The CDR3 spans 12 residues. Filled out from reference TRBV2 and TRBJ1-1, the complete variable domain reads EPEVTQTPSHQVTQMGQEVILRCVPISNHLYFYWYRQILGQKVEFLVSFYNNEISEKSEIFDDQFSVERPDGSNFTLKIRSTKLEDSAMYFCASSDTGLGAFFGQGTRLTVV.

The chain employs TRBV11-1 and TRBJ1-6; D is possibly TRBD1 (6 bases). V shed 5 bases and J shed 7 bases, with 12 bases lying between them. The length of the CDR3 is 14 residues. Germline lookup yields CDR1 SGHAT and CDR2 FQDESV (reference sequence). CDR3 loop: CASSIRGNNSPLHF. The DNA for the CDR3 is TGTGCCAGCAGCATCAGGGGAAACAATTCACCCCTCCACTTT.

V gene TRBV11-3 combines with J gene TRBJ2-5; D is unresolved. CDR3 size: 14 residues. With 0 bases removed from V and 7 bases from J, the gap between germline ends came to 12 bases. Germline CDR1 reads SGHNT; CDR2 reads YENEEA. Here the CDR3 reads CASSLDRSAGTQYF. CDR3 DNA: TGTGCCAGCAGCTTAGATCGATCCGCAGGGACCCAGTACTTC.

V gene TRBV7-2 combines with J gene TRBJ2-3, with TRBD2 identical over 12 bases. The CDR3 totals 15 residues. The germline V gene has CDR1 SGHTA and CDR2 FQGNSA. Trimming cost V 3 bases and J 4 bases; bases outside gene matches: 2. CDR3 amino acids: CASSFGTSGPDTQYF. DNA of the CDR3: TGTGCCAGCAGCTTCGGGACTAGCGGGCCAGATACGCAGTATTTT.

This sequence joins TRBV13 and TRBJ1-5; no firm D call. The V gene lost 0 bases and the J gene lost 5 bases, with 5 bases spanning the gap. Germline V lookup: CDR1 PRHDT, CDR2 FYEKMQ (reference sequence). This CDR3 is 13 amino acids long. The CDR3 spells CASSLGRDQPQHF. CDR3 DNA: TGTGCCAGCAGCTTAGGACGAGATCAGCCCCAGCATTTT.

The chain links TRBV11-2 to TRBJ1-4, with TRBD1 matching 7 bases. CDR3 length: 14 amino acids. V dropped 8 bases and J dropped 7; count of bases not matched to a gene: 10. Germline V CDR1 and CDR2: SGHAT, FQNNGV. The CDR3 DNA reads TGTGCCAGCTCCCCGACAGGGCGGAGTGAAAAACTGTTTTTT. Protein: CASSPTGRSEKLFF.

This chain joins TRBV11-1 and TRBJ2-2; D is possibly TRBD2 (6 bases). Germline V lookup: CDR1 SGHAT, CDR2 FQDESV (reference sequence). V was clipped by 8 bases and J by 1 base, with 14 bases between them. The CDR3 spans 15 residues. CDR3: CASSMGGGNTGELFF. CDR3 DNA: TGTGCCAGCTCCATGGGGGGAGGGAACACCGGGGAGCTGTTTTTT.

This chain uses TRBV2 with TRBJ2-2, with 8 bases that match TRBD1. The CDR3 is 14 residues long. J was trimmed by 2 bases and V by 10 bases; bases with no gene match: 6. CDR1 SNHLY and CDR2 FYNNEI come from the germline V gene. CDR3 nucleotides: TGTGCCACAAGGACAGGGCAAAACACCGGGGAGCTGTTTTTT. Translated, it gives CATRTGQNTGELFF.

This sequence joins TRBV6-6 and TRBJ2-7, with 7 bases lining up with TRBD1. This CDR3 is 15 amino acids long. Unmatched junction bases numbered 14, after V lost 8 bases and J lost 4 bases. Looked up from germline, CDR1 is MNHNY and CDR2 is SVGAGI (reference sequence). The CDR3 DNA reads TGTGCCAGCTCCACCCCGGGACAGCCGACTTACGAGCAGTACTTC. The encoded protein is CASSTPGQPTYEQYF.

The chain employs TRBV2 and TRBJ2-1; TRBD1 aligns across 7 bases. This CDR3 contains 14 residues. With V trimmed by 6 bases and J by 2 bases, 4 bases remained unmatched. Germline assignment: CDR1 SNHLY and CDR2 FYNNEI. As DNA, the CDR3 is TGTGCCAGCAGCGACAGGGTAACCTACAATGAGCAGTTCTTC. This sequence encodes CASSDRVTYNEQFF. The variable domain in full, with the rest retrieved from reference TRBV2 and TRBJ2-1, is EPEVTQTPSHQVTQMGQEVILRCVPISNHLYFYWYRQILGQKVEFLVSFYNNEISEKSEIFDDQFSVERPDGSNFTLKIRSTKLEDSAMYFCASSDRVTYNEQFFGPGTRLTVL.

The rearrangement joins TRBV2 to TRBJ1-6; perhaps TRBD1 as D (5 bases). CDR3 length equals 16 residues. CDR1 is SNHLY, CDR2 FYNNEI, per germline. The V end lost 6 bases, the J end lost 6 bases, and 18 bases lay between the germline ends. CDR3 nucleotide sequence: TGTGCCAGCAGCAACGGGGGGTCGGCTTCTAATTCACCCCTCCACTTT. Its translation is CASSNGGSASNSPLHF.

This chain joins TRBV4-1 and TRBJ2-7; D is possibly TRBD2 (6 bases). The germline V gene has CDR1 MGHRA and CDR2 YSYEKL. The CDR3 length is 17 residues. V was clipped by 2 bases and J by 5 bases, with 22 bases between them. CDR3 region: CASSQTTYPGLRDEQYF. The CDR3 region has the DNA TGCGCCAGCAGCCAAACTACTTATCCGGGACTGAGGGACGAGCAGTACTTC.

This clone was picked up a small number of times. This chain uses TRBV30 with TRBJ2-7; D is possibly TRBD2 (5 bases). The V end lost 4 bases, the J end lost 1 base, and 8 bases lay between the germline ends. The germline CDR1 and CDR2 sequences are GTSNPN and SVGIG (reference sequence). This CDR3 contains 12 residues. CDR3 protein: CAWNRESYEQYF. CDR3 DNA: TGTGCCTGGAATAGGGAGTCCTACGAGCAGTACTTC. The variable domain in full, with the rest retrieved from reference TRBV30 and TRBJ2-7, is SQTIHQWPATLVQPVGSPLSLECTVEGTSNPNLYWYRQAAGRGLQLLFYSVGIGQISSEVPQNLSASRPQDRQFILSSKKLLLSDSGFYLCAWNRESYEQYFGPGTRLTVT.

The V and J genes are TRBV7-9 and TRBJ2-1, with D possibly matching TRBD1 (6 bases). The CDR3 is 12 amino acids. The germline V gene has CDR1 SEHNR and CDR2 FQNEAQ (reference sequence). Trimming stripped 5 bases from V and 9 bases from J, with 11 bases between. Written as DNA, the CDR3 is TGTGCCAGCAGCCTGGGGGCTACTGAGCAGTTCTTC. This encodes CASSLGATEQFF.

The CDR3 DNA sequence: TGTGCCAGCAGCTTAGACGGAGGGGCGGCTTTTGGTACGCAGTATTTT. This sequence encodes CASSLDGGAAFGTQYF. This chain joins TRBV7-9 and TRBJ2-3; maybe TRBD2 (6 bases). V lost 1 base and J 8 bases, leaving 19 bases between the germline ends. Germline V gene data show CDR1 as SEHNR and CDR2 as FQNEAQ (reference sequence). The length of the CDR3 is 16 residues.

The chain recombines TRBV2 with TRBJ2-2; 9 bases map to TRBD2. This CDR3 is 15 amino acids long. The V gene's germline CDR1 is SNHLY and CDR2 FYNNEI. V dropped 5 bases and J dropped 2; count of bases not matched to a gene: 3. CDR3 region: CASSFSGGNTGELFF. The CDR3 region has the DNA TGTGCCAGCAGTTTTAGCGGGGGCAACACCGGGGAGCTGTTTTTT.

J is TRBJ2-1 and V is TRBV6-4; D might be TRBD1 (6 bases). Germline assignment: CDR1 MRHNA and CDR2 SNTAGT. V lost 5 bases to trimming and J lost 7 bases, with 15 bases between them. The CDR3 contains 14 residues. CDR3 bases: TGTGCCAGCAGTCGGACAGTTTTGGGTAATGAGCAGTTCTTC. Protein sequence: CASSRTVLGNEQFF.

The V gene is TRBV24-1, the J gene TRBJ2-6; D call uncertain. Germline V gene lookup returns CDR1 KGHDR and CDR2 SFDVKD. The CDR3 runs to 18 residues. The germline V and J ends were trimmed by 4 bases and 0 bases, with 15 bases remaining between them. The CDR3 DNA reads TGTGCCACCAGTGACAGCCAGGCGAGCCTCTCTGGGGCCAACGTCCTGACTTTC. This gives the protein CATSDSQASLSGANVLTF.

The chain uses TRBV9 and TRBJ1-1; no clear D gene. With 8 bases removed from V and 0 bases from J, the gap between germline ends came to 11 bases. The CDR3 is 13 amino acids. The germline V gene encodes CDR1 SGDLS and CDR2 YYNGEE. The CDR3 region is CASSVSMNTEAFF. DNA of the CDR3: TGTGCCAGTTCTGTGAGCATGAACACTGAAGCTTTCTTT.

The V call is TRBV27, the J call TRBJ1-2; TRBD1 matches at 8 bases. Germline loops: CDR1 MNHEY, CDR2 SMNVEV (reference sequence). V lost 5 bases, J lost 4 bases, and 12 bases stayed unmatched. The CDR3 covers 16 residues. The CDR3 is CASSKWTGPLSYGYTF. DNA for the CDR3: TGTGCCAGCAGTAAATGGACAGGGCCTTTGAGCTATGGCTACACCTTC.

The genes are TRBV9 and TRBJ1-6; D is uncertain. V lost 4 bases and J 5 bases, leaving 16 bases between the germline ends. CDR3 length: 16 amino acids. Germline loops: CDR1 SGDLS, CDR2 YYNGEE. The CDR3: CASSPTLGRDNSPLHF. For the CDR3, the DNA is TGTGCCAGCAGCCCAACTCTGGGGAGGGATAATTCACCCCTCCACTTT.

CDR3 in DNA: TGTGCAAGTCGCTTAGCGCAGTGTCTCGGGGGCACTGAAGCTTTCTTT. It is translated as CASRLAQCLGGTEAFF. V is TRBV12-2 and J is TRBJ1-1. TRBV12-2 is assigned pseudogene status. This CDR3 comprises 16 residues.

The chain has TRBV2 and TRBJ2-1, with a tentative D call TRBD1 (5 bases). The CDR3 has 14 residues. Trimming pared 6 bases from V and 8 bases from J, leaving 17 bases between. The germline gives CDR1 SNHLY, CDR2 FYNNEI. The CDR3 DNA sequence: TGTGCCAGCAGACGGCAGGGAAATTCCGATGAGCAGTTCTTC. It is translated as CASRRQGNSDEQFF.